Following are 22 T cell receptor beta chains from one sample sequenced in a study of blood T cell repertoires in COVID-19. Clones were sequenced by immunoSEQ multiplex PCR, and TCRdb holds only the in-frame ones, with some missing. The sample contains 100,000 to 150,000 clones, roughly 90% of which appear only once. The sample was peripheral blood. Source of these receptors: a man aged 45-65 years with COVID-19, enrolled during active disease.

The V and J genes are TRBV7-2 and TRBJ2-2; D is uncertain. V was trimmed by 5 bases and J by 4 bases, leaving 11 bases between them. This CDR3 comprises 14 residues. CDR1 SGHTA and CDR2 FQGNSA come from the germline V gene. In DNA, the CDR3 is TGTGCCAGCAGCCCCCAACTCGCCACCGGGGAGCTGTTTTTT. This sequence encodes CASSPQLATGELFF.

This chain joins TRBV9 and TRBJ2-3; TRBD1 agrees at 7 bases. Germline V gene data show CDR1 as SGDLS and CDR2 as YYNGEE. The V gene end was trimmed by 3 bases and the J gene end by 0 bases; junction bases not matched to a gene: 1. This CDR3 is 14 amino acids long. In DNA, the CDR3 is TGTGCCAGCAGCGCGACAGGGAGCACAGATACGCAGTATTTT. Translating it yields CASSATGSTDTQYF.

The rearrangement uses TRBV5-1 and TRBJ1-1; D unresolved. The CDR3 extends over 13 amino acids. CDR1 SGHRS and CDR2 YFSETQ come from the germline V gene. Trimming shortened V by 0 bases and J by 8 bases, and 11 bases separated the two germline ends. CDR3 in amino acids: CASSLGADREAFF. DNA for the CDR3: TGCGCCAGCAGCTTGGGGGCAGATCGGGAAGCTTTCTTT.

The chain has TRBV2 and TRBJ1-2; the D gene is possibly TRBD1 (6 bases). The CDR3 contains 13 residues. V lost 3 bases, J lost 2 bases, and 7 bases lay in between. Germline loops: CDR1 SNHLY, CDR2 FYNNEI. The CDR3 is CASSETGNYGYTF. Written as DNA, the CDR3 is TGTGCCAGCAGTGAGACAGGAAACTATGGCTACACCTTC.

The chain couples TRBV29-1 to TRBJ1-1; TRBD1 aligns across 8 bases. CDR1 is SQVTM, CDR2 ANQGSEA, per germline. Unmatched junction bases numbered 4, after V lost 4 bases and J lost 6 bases. The CDR3 totals 12 residues. The CDR3 bases are TGCAGCGTTGTCAGGGGGCCGGCTGAAGCTTTCTTT. This translates into CSVVRGPAEAFF.

V and J are TRBV19 and TRBJ2-2; D may be TRBD1 (5 bases). The germline V gene encodes CDR1 LNHDA and CDR2 SQIVND (reference sequence). V gave up 6 bases and J gave up 2 bases, with 13 bases separating them. The CDR3 sequence is 15 residues long. The CDR3 sequence: CASSPDSANTGELFF. CDR3 coding DNA: TGTGCCAGTAGCCCCGACAGCGCCAACACCGGGGAGCTGTTTTTT.

This sequence joins TRBV30 and TRBJ1-1, with 9 bases matching TRBD1. The V gene's germline CDR1 is GTSNPN and CDR2 SVGIG (reference sequence). V lost 2 bases to trimming and J lost 2 bases; unmatched junction nucleotides: 6. The CDR3 is 15 residues long. CDR3 region: CAWSPDRGINTEAFF. As DNA, the CDR3 is TGTGCCTGGAGTCCGGACAGGGGAATAAACACTGAAGCTTTCTTT.

A remark on this clone: Other DNA variants within this sample encode the same CDR3. The chain recombines TRBV10-1 with TRBJ2-2; 10 positions match TRBD2. Trimming removed 4 bases from V and 1 base from J; junction bases left unmatched: 0. Germline V CDR1 and CDR2: WNHNN, SYGVQD (reference sequence). The CDR3 consists of 15 residues. Written as DNA, the CDR3 is TGCGCCAGCAGTGGACTAGCGGGGAACACCGGGGAGCTGTTTTTT. This gives the protein CASSGLAGNTGELFF.

This chain links TRBV6-1 with TRBJ2-3; 12 bases map to TRBD2. V lost 4 bases and J lost 2; bases outside the gene matches: 13. The CDR3 has 19 residues. Per germline, CDR1 MNHNS and CDR2 SASEGT. CDR3 nucleotide sequence: TGTGCCAGCAGTGCAGGACTAGCGGGACGCGGTTACTACACAGATACGCAGTATTTT. Translated: CASSAGLAGRGYYTDTQYF.

This chain links TRBV5-1 with TRBJ2-5; D gene ambiguous. Germline loops: CDR1 SGHRS, CDR2 YFSETQ. The CDR3 spans 13 residues. Trimming stripped 3 bases from V and 4 bases from J, with 10 bases between. CDR3 sequence: CASSSDSGETQYF. CDR3 bases: TGCGCCAGCAGCTCCGACTCTGGAGAGACCCAGTACTTC. Variable domain in full (rest from reference TRBV5-1 and TRBJ2-5): KAGVTQTPRYLIKTRGQQVTLSCSPISGHRSVSWYQQTPGQGLQFLFEYFSETQRNKGNFPGRFSGRQFSNSRSEMNVSTLELGDSALYLCASSSDSGETQYFGPGTRLLVL.

The V gene is TRBV10-3, the J gene TRBJ2-2, with D possibly matching TRBD2 (5 bases). Germline V lookup: CDR1 ENHRY, CDR2 SYGVKD. V lost 8 bases, J lost 1 base, and 11 bases lay in between. The CDR3 has 14 amino acids. The CDR3 is CAIYSEQNTGELFF. The CDR3 coding sequence is TGTGCCATCTATAGCGAGCAGAACACCGGGGAGCTGTTTTTT.

The V call is TRBV28, the J call TRBJ2-1; TRBD2 matches at 7 bases. V was clipped by 2 bases and J by 7 bases; unmatched bases: 11. Germline V lookup: CDR1 MDHEN, CDR2 SYDVKM. The CDR3 is made up of 16 amino acids. Here the CDR3 reads CASSLTSAGRLNEQFF. The CDR3 bases are TGTGCCAGCAGTTTAACCTCAGCGGGAAGGCTGAATGAGCAGTTCTTC.

The CDR3 DNA follows: TGTGCCAGCAGTTCTAGCCGCGCACCCTATGGCTACACCTTC. Amino acids: CASSSSRAPYGYTF. The chain has TRBV6-2 or TRBV6-3 and TRBJ1-2; no reliable D call. This CDR3 has 14 amino acids. Germline-derived CDR1 and CDR2 are MNHEY and SVGEGT. V was trimmed by 4 bases and J by 4 bases, leaving 13 bases between them.

The chain employs TRBV4-1 and TRBJ2-3; no clear D. Germline V CDR1 and CDR2: MGHRA, YSYEKL. The V gene lost 0 bases and the J gene lost 4 bases, with 8 bases spanning the gap. This CDR3 has 14 amino acids. The CDR3 protein is CASSQDHGADTQYF. CDR3 nucleotide sequence: TGCGCCAGCAGCCAAGATCACGGTGCAGATACGCAGTATTTT.

V is TRBV24-1 and J is TRBJ2-3; tentatively, D is TRBD1 (6 bases). The CDR3 is made up of 14 amino acids. Per the germline V gene, CDR1 is KGHDR and CDR2 is SFDVKD. V was cut by 9 bases and J by 3 bases, with 15 bases left in between. CDR3 DNA: TGTGCCACCGAGGTCACAGGGTATACAGATACGCAGTATTTT. Translated, it gives CATEVTGYTDTQYF.

The V and J genes are TRBV19 and TRBJ2-5; a possible D gene is TRBD2 (6 bases). The CDR3 runs to 15 residues. Germline V gene data show CDR1 as LNHDA and CDR2 as SQIVND (reference sequence). V was cut by 3 bases and J by 5 bases, with 16 bases left in between. DNA of the CDR3: TGTGCCAGTAGTATGGCCCTCGGGAGCATGGAGACCCAGTACTTC. This encodes CASSMALGSMETQYF.

This chain uses TRBV9 with TRBJ1-4; 8 positions agree with TRBD1. The CDR3 consists of 16 residues. The V gene's germline CDR1 is SGDLS and CDR2 YYNGEE. With 0 bases clipped from V and 8 bases from J, the junction kept 9 bases outside the gene matches. The CDR3 loop reads CASSVARGQGKEKLFF. The CDR3 nucleotides are TGTGCCAGCAGCGTAGCCCGAGGACAGGGCAAAGAAAAACTGTTTTTT.

The rearrangement links TRBV20-1 to TRBJ1-1; D perhaps matches TRBD1 (5 bases). Germline V gives CDR1 DFQATT, CDR2 SNEGSKA (reference sequence). The CDR3 loop spans 14 amino acids. V lost 3 bases and J 2 bases, leaving 13 bases between the germline ends. DNA for the CDR3: TGCAGTGCTAGTGGGTCGGGGGGAAACACTGAAGCTTTCTTT. It is translated as CSASGSGGNTEAFF.

The rearrangement links TRBV13 to TRBJ2-7, with 7 bases fitting TRBD1. V was clipped by 0 bases and J by 6 bases; unmatched bases: 11. Germline CDR1 PRHDT, CDR2 FYEKMQ (reference sequence). The CDR3 runs 16 residues. The DNA of the CDR3 is TGTGCCAGCAGCTTAGGCAGGGGGTTGCTTGGGAGCGAGCAGTACTTC. This translates into CASSLGRGLLGSEQYF.

This rearrangement joins TRBV7-2 to TRBJ1-2; D uncertain. V lost 2 bases and J lost 7, with 8 bases in between. This CDR3 is 12 amino acids long. CDR1 and CDR2 from the germline V gene are SGHTA and FQGNSA. Written as DNA, the CDR3 is TGTGCCAGCAGCTTAAATCGGGTTGGCTACACCTTC. Its translation: CASSLNRVGYTF.

The chain combines TRBV7-9 with TRBJ2-3; 7 nucleotides line up with TRBD1. V gave up 11 bases and J gave up 2 bases; unmatched junction bases: 7. Germline values: CDR1 SEHNR, CDR2 FQNEAQ (reference sequence). The CDR3 runs 13 residues. The CDR3 DNA is TGTGCCTCTCGGGGACAGAACACAGATACGCAGTATTTT. Amino acid sequence: CASRGQNTDTQYF.

The V and J genes are TRBV5-1 and TRBJ2-1, with 12 bases matching TRBD2. After removal of 0 bases from V and 9 bases from J, the junction contained 7 bases not matched to a gene. Germline V gives CDR1 SGHRS, CDR2 YFSETQ. The CDR3 runs 16 residues. DNA for the CDR3: TGCGCCAGCAGCTTGGCTAGCGGGAGGGTTAGTGGTGAGCAGTTCTTC. This encodes CASSLASGRVSGEQFF.